The 3 T cell receptor beta chains reported below all come from one sample, sequenced in a study of blood T cell repertoires in COVID-19. Generated by immunoSEQ multiplex PCR, the TCRdb table keeps only in-frame clones and is missing some. The sample yields 270,000 or so clones, approximately 84% seen once. The sequencing sample was made of PBMCs or T cells enriched from blood (not recorded which). These receptors were collected from a man aged 45 to 65 who had recovered from COVID-19.

This chain connects TRBV2 to TRBJ2-7; 7 nucleotides line up with TRBD2. V shed 3 bases, J shed 4 bases, and the junction held 6 bases outside the gene matches. The CDR3 has 14 amino acids. CDR1 SNHLY and CDR2 FYNNEI come from the germline V gene. The CDR3 DNA reads TGTGCCAGCAGTGACCCTAGGGGAGGGTACGAGCAGTACTTC. It is translated as CASSDPRGGYEQYF.

V and J are TRBV4-1 and TRBJ1-1; D gene ambiguous. Germline CDR1 and CDR2: MGHRA and YSYEKL. The CDR3 contains 15 residues. V was cut by 1 base and J by 5 bases, with 14 bases left in between. The CDR3 sequence is CASSQGGSGMTEAFF. As DNA, the CDR3 is TGCGCCAGCAGCCAAGGAGGGTCGGGAATGACTGAAGCTTTCTTT.

The chain carries TRBV5-8 and TRBJ2-7, with 10 bases aligning to TRBD2. V shed 7 bases, J shed 6 bases, and the junction held 10 bases outside the gene matches. The length of the CDR3 is 14 residues. From germline, CDR1 is SGHTS and CDR2 YDEGEE. As DNA, the CDR3 is TGTGCCAGCGTGCCCCCAGCGGGAGGGAGCGAGCAGTACTTC. Translation gives CASVPPAGGSEQYF. The full variable domain, its missing parts supplied by reference TRBV5-8 and TRBJ2-7, is EAGVTQSPTHLIKTRGQQATLRCSPISGHTSVYWYQQALGLGLQFLLWYDEGEERNRGNFPPRFSGRQFPNYSSELNVNALELEDSALYLCASVPPAGGSEQYFGPGTRLTVT.